Below are 27 T cell receptor beta chains sequenced from a single sample in a study of shared clonotypes between healthy human individuals. Naive CD8 cells lacked CD45RO and underwent positive selection for CCR7, leaving out terminally differentiated effector memory CD45RA+ cells. The protocol was immunoSEQ multiplex PCR, while the TCRdb copy is restricted to in-frame clones and leaves out a portion. The sample lists 1.5 million to 2.5 million clones, 85% to 95% occurring once. Sequenced sample: naive CD8+ T cells sorted from blood. The source is a man aged 18 to 29 in good health.

The chain combines TRBV7-6 with TRBJ2-3; D might be TRBD1 (6 bases). The CDR3 contains 15 residues. V was shortened by 5 bases and J by 2 bases, with 14 bases between the two germline ends. The germline V gene has CDR1 SGHVS and CDR2 FNYEAQ. The CDR3 loop reads CASSKTGSVTDTQYF. CDR3 DNA sequence: TGTGCCAGCAGCAAAACAGGGTCGGTCACAGATACGCAGTATTTT.

The CDR3 region has the DNA TGTGCCAGCAGCCTAGCGACTGAGCAGTTCTTC. This translates into CASSLATEQFF. V gene TRBV6-5 combines with J gene TRBJ2-1, with D tentatively TRBD2 (6 bases). CDR1 and CDR2 from the germline V gene are MNHEY and SVGAGI. Deletions cut 6 bases from V and 9 bases from J, with 9 bases between. This CDR3 region has 11 residues.

The gene calls are TRBV6-5 and TRBJ2-2; D remains unclear. V gave up 11 bases and J gave up 8 bases, with 18 bases separating them. This CDR3 contains 13 residues. Germline CDR1 is MNHEY and CDR2 is SVGAGI. The DNA for the CDR3 is TGTGCCCATTCTGTAGACTCTGGGGGGGAGCTGTTTTTT. It translates to CAHSVDSGGELFF.

This clone was detected only once. The rearrangement links TRBV12-1 to TRBJ2-5. TRBV12-1 is listed as a pseudogene. The CDR3 runs 14 residues. The CDR3 is CASSRATHLETQYF. The CDR3 DNA reads as TGTGCCAGCAGCAGGGCAACCCACCTAGAGACCCAGTACTTC.

J is TRBJ2-7 and V is TRBV4-1; a weak D match, TRBD1 (6 bases). The CDR3 loop spans 15 amino acids. Trimming took 4 bases from V and 3 from J, leaving 16 bases between them. Germline V CDR1 and CDR2: MGHRA, YSYEKL. CDR3: CASSRPGQINYEQYF. CDR3 DNA: TGCGCCAGCAGCCGACCAGGACAGATCAACTACGAGCAGTACTTC.

The rearrangement joins TRBV4-1 to TRBJ2-2, with 7 bases matching TRBD2. The V gene's germline CDR1 is MGHRA and CDR2 YSYEKL. J was trimmed by 7 bases and V by 0 bases; bases with no gene match: 5. The CDR3 has 15 amino acids. The CDR3 coding sequence is TGCGCCAGCAGCCAAGAAAAACCGGGGGGCGGGGAGCTGTTTTTT. Amino acids: CASSQEKPGGGELFF.

This clone appeared once. V and J are TRBV18 and TRBJ1-1; no definite D call. The germline V gene encodes CDR1 KGHSH and CDR2 LQKENI. V lost 3 bases, J lost 1 base, and 12 bases lay in between. The CDR3 is 15 residues long. CDR3 nucleotides: TGTGCCAGCTCACCGTACCCTGAGCCGAACACTGAAGCTTTCTTT. Protein product: CASSPYPEPNTEAFF.

This rearrangement joins TRBV25-1 to TRBJ2-7; maybe TRBD1 (5 bases). This CDR3 has 13 residues. With 7 bases removed from V and 4 bases from J, the gap between germline ends came to 14 bases. CDR1 is MGHDK and CDR2 is SYGVNS in the germline V gene. The CDR3 loop reads CASISDSPYEQYF. The CDR3 coding sequence is TGTGCCAGCATCAGCGACAGTCCGTACGAGCAGTACTTC.

This rearrangement joins TRBV4-2 to TRBJ2-7; D perhaps matches TRBD2 (5 bases). The CDR3 runs 14 residues. Germline-derived CDR1 and CDR2 are LGHNA and YNFKEQ. Between the trimmed V and J ends, which lost 5 bases and 2 bases, there was a span of 13 bases. The CDR3 loop reads CASSFSGNPYEQYF. In DNA form, the CDR3 reads TGTGCCAGCAGCTTCTCCGGGAACCCCTACGAGCAGTACTTC.

This clone showed up just once. This chain uses TRBV5-4 with TRBJ2-7; 11 positions match TRBD2. J was trimmed by 3 bases and V by 4 bases; bases with no gene match: 6. The CDR3 sequence is 15 residues long. CDR1 and CDR2 (germline): SGHNT, YYREEE (reference sequence). The CDR3 reads CASSDQLAGDYEQYF. CDR3 sequence (DNA): TGTGCCAGCAGCGATCAACTAGCGGGGGACTACGAGCAGTACTTC.

The table lists this clone with a few counts. Distinct nucleotide sequences in the sample also encode this CDR3. The chain uses TRBV7-9 and TRBJ2-7, with D perhaps TRBD1 (5 bases). CDR1 SEHNR and CDR2 FQNEAQ come from the germline V gene (reference sequence). The CDR3 is made up of 13 amino acids. The V gene lost 1 base and the J gene lost 2 bases, with 6 bases spanning the gap. The CDR3 region has the DNA TGTGCCAGCAGCTTAGGGACAACCTACGAGCAGTACTTC. Translating gives CASSLGTTYEQYF.

This chain joins TRBV10-1 and TRBJ2-1, with 9 bases matching TRBD1. Germline loops: CDR1 WNHNN, CDR2 SYGVQD (reference sequence). This CDR3 is built from 15 residues. Trimming cost V 3 bases and J 3 bases; bases outside gene matches: 3. The CDR3 loop is CASSDGDRVYNEQFF. The CDR3 DNA follows: TGCGCCAGCAGTGATGGGGACAGGGTCTACAATGAGCAGTTCTTC.

This rearrangement joins TRBV6-1 to TRBJ1-5; possibly TRBD1 for D (5 bases). The CDR3 runs 16 residues. V was clipped by 4 bases and J by 5 bases, with 18 bases between them. Germline V gives CDR1 MNHNS, CDR2 SASEGT. Here the CDR3 DNA reads TGTGCCAGCAGTGGAGCAGTAGCAGGGCTAGATCAGCCCCAGCATTTT. Encoded protein: CASSGAVAGLDQPQHF.

Here the CDR3 reads CASSASRGASGLTGELFF. In DNA, the CDR3 is TGTGCCAGCAGCGCCTCGCGAGGGGCTAGCGGCCTCACCGGGGAGCTGTTTTTT. This chain links TRBV9 with TRBJ2-2, with 7 bases matching TRBD2. With 3 bases clipped from V and 4 bases from J, the junction kept 15 bases outside the gene matches. CDR3 size: 18 residues. Germline CDR1 SGDLS, CDR2 YYNGEE.

This rearrangement joins TRBV4-1 to TRBJ2-7; 8 bases match TRBD1. This CDR3 comprises 15 residues. Germline V gene lookup returns CDR1 MGHRA and CDR2 YSYEKL. J lost 4 bases, V lost 5 bases, and 10 bases had no gene match. The CDR3 spells CASSLRTGGEYEQYF. The CDR3 nucleotides read TGCGCCAGCAGCTTACGTACAGGGGGAGAATACGAGCAGTACTTC.

This sequence joins TRBV19 and TRBJ2-1; D may be TRBD1 (5 bases). This CDR3 region has 13 residues. Trimming left V 3 bases short and J 4 bases short, with 7 bases between. Per the germline V gene, CDR1 is LNHDA and CDR2 is SQIVND (reference sequence). The CDR3 DNA reads as TGTGCCAGTAGTATGACAGCATACAATGAGCAGTTCTTC. Protein product: CASSMTAYNEQFF.

V is TRBV4-2 and J is TRBJ1-1, with D maybe TRBD1 (5 bases). Germline V lookup: CDR1 LGHNA, CDR2 YNFKEQ. The CDR3 runs 15 residues. The ends were cut back, 1 base at V and 3 bases at J, with 12 bases in the middle. The CDR3 here is CASSQGAEGDTEAFF. CDR3 nucleotides: TGTGCCAGCAGCCAAGGGGCAGAAGGGGACACTGAAGCTTTCTTT.

The sample holds a few counts of this clone. The chain carries TRBV4-1 and TRBJ1-3; D is undetermined. The CDR3 is 13 amino acids. Germline V lookup: CDR1 MGHRA, CDR2 YSYEKL. The V and J ends lost 4 bases and 4 bases respectively, with 8 bases between them. CDR3 sequence (DNA): TGCGCCAGCAGCCCGACGGGAGGAAACACCATATATTTT. The encoded protein is CASSPTGGNTIYF.

The chain has TRBV27 and TRBJ2-3, with 14 bases that match TRBD2. Germline V gene sequence: CDR1 MNHEY, CDR2 SMNVEV (reference sequence). The CDR3 covers 20 residues. The V segment lost 3 bases and the J segment 6 bases; nucleotides outside the gene matches: 17. The CDR3: CASSFAGLAGGLKGGDTQYF. CDR3 DNA sequence: TGTGCCAGCAGTTTCGCCGGACTAGCGGGAGGTTTGAAAGGTGGCGATACGCAGTATTTT.

The chain carries TRBV9 and TRBJ2-7; D call uncertain. The germline V gene encodes CDR1 SGDLS and CDR2 YYNGEE. The CDR3 totals 16 residues. V was shortened by 0 bases and J by 4 bases, with 17 bases between the two germline ends. CDR3 bases: TGTGCCAGCAGCGTAGGAGGCAGTCCTGTTTTGTACGAGCAGTACTTC. Translation: CASSVGGSPVLYEQYF.

The chain employs TRBV27 and TRBJ2-2, with TRBD2 matching 8 bases. This CDR3 contains 15 residues. V shed 2 bases and J 3 bases; nucleotides not matched to a gene: 2. Per the germline V gene, CDR1 is MNHEY and CDR2 is SMNVEV (reference sequence). The chain's CDR3 is CASSLAGGYTGELFF. The CDR3 region has the DNA TGTGCCAGCAGTTTAGCGGGAGGATACACCGGGGAGCTGTTTTTT.

The chain has TRBV4-1 and TRBJ1-2; TRBD1 matches 8 bases. V was clipped by 2 bases and J by 6 bases; unmatched bases: 5. Germline lookup yields CDR1 MGHRA and CDR2 YSYEKL. The CDR3 is made up of 14 amino acids. The CDR3 spells CASSQIQGANGYTF. The CDR3 nucleotides are TGCGCCAGCAGCCAAATTCAGGGGGCGAATGGCTACACCTTC.

The chain carries TRBV9 and TRBJ2-7, with 9 bases fitting TRBD1. This CDR3 is built from 13 residues. The ends lost 3 bases at V and 7 bases at J; junction bases unmatched: 5. Germline values: CDR1 SGDLS, CDR2 YYNGEE. This CDR3 reads CASSAHGQGEQYF. CDR3 nucleotide sequence: TGTGCCAGCAGCGCTCATGGACAGGGGGAGCAGTACTTC.

The chain couples TRBV6-5 to TRBJ2-7, with 7 nucleotides matching TRBD2. Germline CDR1 is MNHEY and CDR2 is SVGAGI. The CDR3 runs to 14 residues. The junction had 8 bases not matched to a gene; V was cut back by 6 bases and J by 3 bases. In DNA form, the CDR3 reads TGTGCCAGCAGGACAGTGGGAGGGCACTACGAGCAGTACTTC. This translates into CASRTVGGHYEQYF.

The chain employs TRBV6-1 and TRBJ2-7; D may match TRBD1 or TRBD2 (5 bases each). V was cut by 2 bases and J by 4 bases, with 12 bases left in between. Germline V lookup: CDR1 MNHNS, CDR2 SASEGT. The CDR3 consists of 14 residues. The CDR3 region has the DNA TGTGCCAGCAGTGAACATGGGACCATTTACGAGCAGTACTTC. The encoded protein is CASSEHGTIYEQYF.

This chain connects TRBV13 to TRBJ2-2; D is undetermined. The CDR3 has 14 residues. V was clipped by 6 bases and J by 6 bases, with 14 bases between them. Per the germline V gene, CDR1 is PRHDT and CDR2 is FYEKMQ (reference sequence). The CDR3 nucleotides read TGTGCCAGCAGTCCCCCCAGTAGTTCCGGGGAGCTGTTTTTT. Amino acids: CASSPPSSSGELFF.

The V gene is TRBV21-1, the J gene TRBJ2-7; the table names TRBD1, a call not compared with the DNA. TRBV21-1 is recorded as a pseudogene. CDR3 length: 16 amino acids. The CDR3 is CASSNKGGQAAYEQYF. CDR3 nucleotide sequence: TGTGCCAGCAGCAACAAAGGAGGACAGGCCGCCTACGAGCAGTACTTC.